This TCR beta chain was sequenced in a study of cytomegalovirus exposure and HLA in healthy donors. Study conclusions and caveats: With high specificity and sensitivity, the classifier reportedly diagnosed cytomegalovirus status. The authors enumerated over 150 TCR beta chains as linked to cytomegalovirus.

This clone appeared once. Its antigen is undetermined. PCR used 60 Vbeta primers and 13 Jbeta primers. The data were produced by immunoSEQ multiplex PCR, yet TCRdb's version contains in-frame clones alone and is incomplete. The data contain 150,000 or so clones, 79% of them singletons. The V and J ends lost 4 bases and 4 bases, in that order; junction bases with no gene match: 2. There are 13 residues in the CDR3. Per the germline V gene, CDR1 is LNHDA and CDR2 is SQIVND (reference sequence). The sequence derives from a middle-aged woman in good health and CMV-seropositive. The chain joins TRBV19 to TRBJ1-1, with 8 bases that match TRBD1. The sequenced sample was PBMCs. The CDR3 DNA reads TGTGCCAGTAGTAGACAGGGGCCCACTGAAGCTTTCTTT. This sequence encodes CASSRQGPTEAFF.